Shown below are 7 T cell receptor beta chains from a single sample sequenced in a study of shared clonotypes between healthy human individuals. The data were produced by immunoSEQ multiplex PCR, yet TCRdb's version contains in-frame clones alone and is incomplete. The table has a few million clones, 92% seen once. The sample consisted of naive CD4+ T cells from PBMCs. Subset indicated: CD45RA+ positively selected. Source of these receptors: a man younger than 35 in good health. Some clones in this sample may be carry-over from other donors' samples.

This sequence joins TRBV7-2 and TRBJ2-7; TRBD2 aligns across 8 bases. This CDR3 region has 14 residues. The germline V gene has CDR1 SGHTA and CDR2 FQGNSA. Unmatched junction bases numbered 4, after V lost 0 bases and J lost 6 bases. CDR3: CASSLAGRVREQYF. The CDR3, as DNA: TGTGCCAGCAGCTTAGCCGGGAGGGTACGCGAGCAGTACTTC. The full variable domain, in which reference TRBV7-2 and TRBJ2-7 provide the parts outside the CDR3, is GAGVSQSPSNKVTEKGKDVELRCDPISGHTALYWYRQSLGQGLEFLIYFQGNSAPDKSGLPSDRFSAERTGGSVSTLTIQRTQQEDSAVYLCASSLAGRVREQYFGPGTRLTVT.

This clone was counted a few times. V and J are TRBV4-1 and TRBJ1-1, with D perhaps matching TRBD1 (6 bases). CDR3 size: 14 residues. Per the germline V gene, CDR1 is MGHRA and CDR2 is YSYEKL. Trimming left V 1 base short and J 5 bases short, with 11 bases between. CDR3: CASSQGDRTTEAFF. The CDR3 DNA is TGCGCCAGCAGCCAAGGCGACAGGACTACTGAAGCTTTCTTT.

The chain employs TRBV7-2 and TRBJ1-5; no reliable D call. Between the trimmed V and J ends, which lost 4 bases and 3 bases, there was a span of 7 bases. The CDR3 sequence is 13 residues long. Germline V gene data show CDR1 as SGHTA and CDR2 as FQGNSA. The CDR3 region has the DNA TGTGCCAGCAGCTGGGCAGCCAATCAGCCCCAGCATTTT. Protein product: CASSWAANQPQHF. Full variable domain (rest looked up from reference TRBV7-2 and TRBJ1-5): GAGVSQSPSNKVTEKGKDVELRCDPISGHTALYWYRQSLGQGLEFLIYFQGNSAPDKSGLPSDRFSAERTGGSVSTLTIQRTQQEDSAVYLCASSWAANQPQHFGDGTRLSIL.

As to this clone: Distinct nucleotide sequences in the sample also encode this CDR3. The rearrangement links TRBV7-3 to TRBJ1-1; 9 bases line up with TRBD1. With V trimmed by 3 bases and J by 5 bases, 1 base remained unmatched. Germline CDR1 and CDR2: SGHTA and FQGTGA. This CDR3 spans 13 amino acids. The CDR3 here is CASSFGQGTEAFF. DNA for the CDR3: TGTGCCAGCAGCTTTGGACAGGGGACTGAAGCTTTCTTT.

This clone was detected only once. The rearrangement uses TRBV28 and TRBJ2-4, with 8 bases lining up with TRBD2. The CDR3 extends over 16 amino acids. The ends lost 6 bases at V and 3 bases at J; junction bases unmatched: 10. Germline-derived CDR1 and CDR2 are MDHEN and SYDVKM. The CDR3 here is CASRSAGARIKNIQYF. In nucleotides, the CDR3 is TGTGCCAGCAGATCAGCGGGAGCGAGGATCAAAAACATTCAGTACTTC. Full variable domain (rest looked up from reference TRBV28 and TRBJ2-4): DVKVTQSSRYLVKRTGEKVFLECVQDMDHENMFWYRQDPGLGLRLIYFSYDVKMKEKGDIPEGYSVSREKKERFSLILESASTNQTSMYLCASRSAGARIKNIQYFGAGTRLSVL.

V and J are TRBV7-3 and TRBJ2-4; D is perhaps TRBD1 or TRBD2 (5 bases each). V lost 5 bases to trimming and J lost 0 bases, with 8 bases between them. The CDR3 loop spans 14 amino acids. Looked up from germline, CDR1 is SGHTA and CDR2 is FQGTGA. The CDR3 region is CASSPGTAKNIQYF. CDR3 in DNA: TGTGCCAGCAGCCCAGGGACAGCCAAAAACATTCAGTACTTC.

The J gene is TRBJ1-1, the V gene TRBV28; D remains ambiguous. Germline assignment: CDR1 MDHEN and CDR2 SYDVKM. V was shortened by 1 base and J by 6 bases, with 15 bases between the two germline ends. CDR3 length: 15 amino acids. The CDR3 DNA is TGTGCCAGCAGTTTATCAGTCCCCCAGTGGGCTGAAGCTTTCTTT. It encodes CASSLSVPQWAEAFF.